Below are 30 T cell receptor beta chains sequenced from a single sample in a study of shared T cell receptors in the human thymus. Only in-frame clones appear in the TCRdb table, and some are missing; sequencing was by immunoSEQ multiplex PCR. This table has just under 550,000 clones, about 80% appearing once. These data were likewise used in another study, on human thymus T cells.

The sequenced material came from thymocytes. The receptor set was obtained from a boy younger than two with a congenital heart defect.

This chain uses TRBV5-4 with TRBJ2-1, with 8 bases fitting TRBD2. This CDR3 contains 15 residues. The V segment lost 4 bases and the J segment 7 bases; nucleotides outside the gene matches: 10. CDR1 is SGHNT, CDR2 YYREEE, per germline (reference sequence). CDR3 sequence reads: CASSLGTSSGNEQFF. In DNA, the CDR3 is TGTGCCAGCAGCCTGGGTACGTCTAGCGGGAATGAGCAGTTCTTC.

The rearrangement joins TRBV5-1 to TRBJ2-2; tentative D call: TRBD1 (6 bases). V was clipped by 1 base and J by 3 bases, with 16 bases between them. The CDR3 is made up of 17 amino acids. Germline CDR1 and CDR2: SGHRS and YFSETQ. The CDR3, as DNA: TGCGCCAGCAGCTTGCCCTCACCGCGACAGGACACCGGGGAGCTGTTTTTT. It encodes CASSLPSPRQDTGELFF.

The rearrangement uses TRBV30 and TRBJ2-7; 11 bases map to TRBD1. The CDR3 runs 15 residues. The V gene's germline CDR1 is GTSNPN and CDR2 SVGIG (reference sequence). Trimming at V came to 1 base and at J to 4 bases, leaving 6 bases not matched to a gene. Here the CDR3 DNA reads TGTGCCTGGAGTGGGGGGGGACAGGGGGAATACGAGCAGTACTTC. This translates into CAWSGGGQGEYEQYF.

The V gene is TRBV11-3, the J gene TRBJ2-7; 11 positions agree with TRBD1. CDR1 is SGHNT, CDR2 YENEEA, per germline. V was pared by 6 bases and J by 4 bases, with 5 bases of the junction left unmatched. The CDR3 is 14 amino acids. CDR3 sequence: CASRVRDRGYEQYF. In DNA, the CDR3 is TGTGCCAGCAGGGTCCGGGACAGGGGGTACGAGCAGTACTTC.

In this sample, this clone turned up once. The chain is built from TRBV28 and TRBJ1-5; D ambiguous. The CDR3 totals 13 residues. Germline V gene data show CDR1 as MDHEN and CDR2 as SYDVKM. V was shortened by 3 bases and J by 6 bases, with 9 bases between the two germline ends. For the CDR3, the DNA is TGTGCCAGCAGTTTTTGGCTAGGTCAGCCCCAGCATTTT. Encoded protein: CASSFWLGQPQHF.

The rearrangement joins TRBV11-2 to TRBJ2-7; 12 bases map to TRBD2. The CDR3 is made up of 17 amino acids. The J segment lost 0 bases and the V segment lost 5 bases, leaving 8 bases of the junction unmatched. Germline CDR1 and CDR2: SGHAT and FQNNGV. The CDR3 loop is CASSLRLAGDNSYEQYF. The DNA for the CDR3 is TGTGCCAGCAGCCTCAGACTAGCGGGAGACAACTCCTACGAGCAGTACTTC. Combining the CDR3 with reference TRBV11-2 and TRBJ2-7 gives the whole variable domain EAGVAQSPRYKIIEKRQSVAFWCNPISGHATLYWYQQILGQGPKLLIQFQNNGVVDDSQLPKDRFSAERLKGVDSTLKIQPAKLEDSAVYLCASSLRLAGDNSYEQYFGPGTRLTVT.

This rearrangement joins TRBV14 to TRBJ1-5; 9 nucleotides align to TRBD1. Trimming cost V 0 bases and J 0 bases; bases outside gene matches: 9. Per germline, CDR1 SGHDN and CDR2 FVKESK. CDR3 size: 19 residues. CDR3 bases: TGTGCCAGCAGCCAAGATCGGACAGGGGATTCCTATAGCAATCAGCCCCAGCATTTT. Amino acids: CASSQDRTGDSYSNQPQHF. Variable domain in full (rest from reference TRBV14 and TRBJ1-5): EAGVTQFPSHSVIEKGQTVTLRCDPISGHDNLYWYRRVMGKEIKFLLHFVKESKQDESGMPNNRFLAERTGGTYSTLKVQPAELEDSGVYFCASSQDRTGDSYSNQPQHFGDGTRLSIL.

The CDR3 loop reads CAWSPTDLTQDSGANVLTF. CDR3 DNA: TGTGCCTGGAGTCCTACAGACCTCACGCAGGACTCTGGGGCCAACGTCCTGACTTTC. The chain uses TRBV30 and TRBJ2-6; D unclear. Germline lookup yields CDR1 GTSNPN and CDR2 SVGIG (reference sequence). The ends were cut back, 2 bases at V and 0 bases at J, with 20 bases in the middle. This CDR3 comprises 19 residues.

The rearrangement uses TRBV4-2 and TRBJ1-4; D unresolved. V was cut by 0 bases and J by 4 bases, with 15 bases left in between. The CDR3 sequence is 17 residues long. Germline-derived CDR1 and CDR2 are LGHNA and YNFKEQ. The CDR3: CASSQDIGRVRNEKLFF. The CDR3 DNA sequence: TGTGCCAGCAGCCAAGATATCGGGAGGGTCCGTAATGAAAAACTGTTTTTT.

The chain combines TRBV18 with TRBJ2-7, with a possible D match to TRBD2 (5 bases). The CDR3 covers 13 residues. The germline V gene has CDR1 KGHSH and CDR2 LQKENI. V was pared by 3 bases and J by 1 base, with 7 bases between. In nucleotides, the CDR3 is TGTGCCAGCTCACCGGGAGAATCCTACGAGCAGTACTTC. It specifies CASSPGESYEQYF.

V and J are TRBV7-6 and TRBJ2-7, with D tentatively TRBD2 (5 bases). The CDR3 has 16 residues. V lost 5 bases and J 0 bases, leaving 17 bases between the germline ends. Per germline, CDR1 SGHVS and CDR2 FNYEAQ. The CDR3 nucleotides read TGTGCCAGCAGCCAAACTGAGGGATCGAGCTCCTACGAGCAGTACTTC. Translation gives CASSQTEGSSSYEQYF.

This chain links TRBV6-8 with TRBJ2-7; maybe TRBD1 (6 bases). CDR3 size: 15 residues. Deletions cut 5 bases from V and 0 bases from J, with 14 bases between. Germline V CDR1 and CDR2: MNHGY, SAAAGT. The CDR3 loop reads CASSAPRGSSYEQYF. As DNA, the CDR3 is TGTGCCAGCAGTGCCCCCAGGGGTAGCTCCTACGAGCAGTACTTC.

The genes are TRBV15 and TRBJ2-5; 7 bases agree with TRBD1. Germline V gene sequence: CDR1 LNHNV, CDR2 YYDKDF (reference sequence). The CDR3 consists of 15 residues. V lost 0 bases and J lost 5; bases outside the gene matches: 6. The CDR3 region has the DNA TGTGCCACCAGCAGAGAAAAACAGGGGAAGGAGACCCAGTACTTC. It encodes CATSREKQGKETQYF.

The chain couples TRBV4-1 to TRBJ2-4; 7 bases align to TRBD1. V lost 0 bases, J lost 3 bases, and 20 bases stayed unmatched. Germline loops: CDR1 MGHRA, CDR2 YSYEKL. The CDR3 length is 21 residues. In DNA form, the CDR3 reads TGCGCCAGCAGCCAAGACCCTACCCCGTCGATCCTCCAGGGGGACAAAAACATTCAGTACTTC. Translating it yields CASSQDPTPSILQGDKNIQYF.

This chain joins TRBV5-6 and TRBJ2-7; TRBD1 aligns across 10 bases. CDR1 and CDR2 from the germline V gene are SGHDT and YYEEEE. The CDR3 consists of 14 residues. After removal of 4 bases from V and 5 bases from J, the junction contained 6 bases not matched to a gene. The CDR3 sequence: CASSPDRGQDEQYF. The CDR3 DNA sequence: TGTGCCAGCAGCCCCGACAGGGGGCAGGACGAGCAGTACTTC.

The genes are TRBV4-1 and TRBJ2-7; D is uncertain. Germline V gives CDR1 MGHRA, CDR2 YSYEKL. This CDR3 spans 16 amino acids. Trimming stripped 2 bases from V and 2 bases from J, with 16 bases between. CDR3 DNA: TGCGCCAGCAGCCAAAAACCGACACCCTCGGCCTACGAGCAGTACTTC. It is translated as CASSQKPTPSAYEQYF.

The chain uses TRBV7-2 and TRBJ2-1; 14 positions match TRBD2. CDR1 SGHTA and CDR2 FQGNSA come from the germline V gene. The CDR3 extends over 15 amino acids. V was pared by 3 bases and J by 7 bases, with 2 bases of the junction left unmatched. The chain's CDR3 is CASSLGTSGRNEQFF. The CDR3 nucleotides read TGTGCCAGCAGCTTGGGGACTAGCGGGAGAAATGAGCAGTTCTTC.

V usage is TRBV7-9 and J usage is TRBJ1-2; TRBD1 matches at 11 bases. After removal of 1 base from V and 4 bases from J, the junction contained 8 bases not matched to a gene. CDR1 SEHNR and CDR2 FQNEAQ come from the germline V gene (reference sequence). CDR3 length equals 17 residues. The CDR3 loop reads CASSLGTGGRPFYGYTF. The CDR3, as DNA: TGTGCCAGCAGCTTAGGGACAGGGGGCCGCCCCTTCTATGGCTACACCTTC.

This clone was found a few times. The chain has TRBV19 and TRBJ1-4; 7 bases map to TRBD1. The V gene's germline CDR1 is LNHDA and CDR2 SQIVND (reference sequence). V was clipped by 6 bases and J by 6 bases; unmatched bases: 10. This CDR3 spans 15 amino acids. CDR3 sequence (DNA): TGTGCCAGTAGCCAAAGGGGGCCCGGAGATGAAAAACTGTTTTTT. As protein: CASSQRGPGDEKLFF.

This clone appeared a few times. V gene TRBV5-1 combines with J gene TRBJ1-2, with D uncertain. V was clipped by 3 bases and J by 8 bases, with 11 bases between them. This CDR3 contains 12 residues. Germline CDR1 and CDR2: SGHRS and YFSETQ. The CDR3 region has the DNA TGCGCCAGCAGCTCTTCCTTGGGCGGCTACACCTTC. This codes for CASSSSLGGYTF.

The chain employs TRBV13 and TRBJ2-3, with 11 bases aligning to TRBD1. J lost 6 bases, V lost 5 bases, and 7 bases had no gene match. CDR3 length equals 15 residues. CDR1 PRHDT and CDR2 FYEKMQ come from the germline V gene (reference sequence). CDR3 residues: CASSLGTGGRDTQYF. The CDR3 DNA reads as TGTGCCAGCAGCCTCGGGACAGGGGGAAGGGATACGCAGTATTTT.

The V gene is TRBV28, the J gene TRBJ1-2; no reliable D call. Germline lookup yields CDR1 MDHEN and CDR2 SYDVKM. There are 14 residues in the CDR3. The V end was cut by 6 bases, the J end by 3 bases, with 14 bases between. The DNA of the CDR3 is TGTGCCAGCAGCCAAGTTAGCGGGGACTATGGCTACACCTTC. Translated: CASSQVSGDYGYTF.

This clone was observed a few times. The genes are TRBV27 and TRBJ2-1, with D possibly TRBD2 on 5 matching bases. There are 16 residues in the CDR3. Trimming took 3 bases from V and 9 from J, leaving 21 bases between them. Germline-derived CDR1 and CDR2 are MNHEY and SMNVEV (reference sequence). CDR3: CASSLALLTKGVEQFF. In nucleotides, the CDR3 is TGTGCCAGCAGTTTGGCTCTTTTGACTAAAGGAGTTGAGCAGTTCTTC.

This chain uses TRBV6-5 with TRBJ1-4; TRBD1 matches at 8 bases. The CDR3 is 13 amino acids. The germline gives CDR1 MNHEY, CDR2 SVGAGI. With V trimmed by 7 bases and J by 8 bases, 6 bases remained unmatched. CDR3: CASMRQGREKLFF. As DNA, the CDR3 is TGTGCCAGCATGAGACAGGGGCGCGAAAAACTGTTTTTT.

The CDR3 DNA follows: TGTGCCAGCAGGGAAAAACCAGGGAGCGGGCATTACAATGAGCAGTTCTTC. Its protein is CASREKPGSGHYNEQFF. V gene TRBV9 combines with J gene TRBJ2-1, with TRBD2 as a possible D gene (6 bases). Per the germline V gene, CDR1 is SGDLS and CDR2 is YYNGEE. The CDR3 extends over 17 amino acids. Trimming stripped 5 bases from V and 4 bases from J, with 22 bases between.

The chain employs TRBV7-9 and TRBJ2-5, with a tentative D call TRBD2 (6 bases). The CDR3 extends over 15 amino acids. The ends were cut back, 5 bases at V and 0 bases at J, with 13 bases in the middle. Germline V gene sequence: CDR1 SEHNR, CDR2 FQNEAQ (reference sequence). As DNA, the CDR3 is TGTGCCAGCAGCGGGGGGATCGACAACCAAGAGACCCAGTACTTC. This sequence encodes CASSGGIDNQETQYF. Looking up the rest from reference TRBV7-9 and TRBJ2-5 gives the full variable domain: DTGVSQNPRHKITKRGQNVTFRCDPISEHNRLYWYRQTLGQGPEFLTYFQNEAQLEKSRLLSDRFSAERPKGSFSTLEIQRTEQGDSAMYLCASSGGIDNQETQYFGPGTRLLVL.

J is TRBJ1-1 and V is TRBV7-2; no clear D gene. CDR1 is SGHTA and CDR2 is FQGNSA in the germline V gene. V lost 5 bases and J lost 7, with 20 bases in between. CDR3 length: 15 residues. The CDR3: CASSVLGRHVFEAFF. CDR3 sequence (DNA): TGTGCCAGCAGCGTCTTAGGCAGGCACGTCTTTGAAGCTTTCTTT.

V gene TRBV2 combines with J gene TRBJ2-5, with D possibly TRBD2 on 5 matching bases. CDR3 length: 12 amino acids. Germline loops: CDR1 SNHLY, CDR2 FYNNEI. V shed 7 bases and J shed 5 bases, with 11 bases lying between them. The CDR3, as DNA: TGTGCCAGCACCCGGGAATATGAGACCCAGTACTTC. Its protein is CASTREYETQYF.

Comment on this clone: Other DNA sequences in this sample translate to the same CDR3. V and J are TRBV4-1 and TRBJ1-5; TRBD1 aligns across 9 bases. Trimming cost V 0 bases and J 5 bases; bases outside gene matches: 2. Germline V CDR1 and CDR2: MGHRA, YSYEKL. This CDR3 comprises 15 residues. The CDR3 DNA follows: TGCGCCAGCAGCCAAGAGGACAGGGGCGATCAGCCCCAGCATTTT. Its protein product is CASSQEDRGDQPQHF.

The CDR3 loop is CASSQAETLYEQYF. CDR3 nucleotide sequence: TGTGCCAGCAGCCAAGCCGAAACTCTCTACGAGCAGTACTTC. The chain recombines TRBV14 with TRBJ2-7; D uncertain. The germline V gene encodes CDR1 SGHDN and CDR2 FVKESK. Trimming pared 1 base from V and 3 bases from J, leaving 10 bases between. This CDR3 spans 14 amino acids.